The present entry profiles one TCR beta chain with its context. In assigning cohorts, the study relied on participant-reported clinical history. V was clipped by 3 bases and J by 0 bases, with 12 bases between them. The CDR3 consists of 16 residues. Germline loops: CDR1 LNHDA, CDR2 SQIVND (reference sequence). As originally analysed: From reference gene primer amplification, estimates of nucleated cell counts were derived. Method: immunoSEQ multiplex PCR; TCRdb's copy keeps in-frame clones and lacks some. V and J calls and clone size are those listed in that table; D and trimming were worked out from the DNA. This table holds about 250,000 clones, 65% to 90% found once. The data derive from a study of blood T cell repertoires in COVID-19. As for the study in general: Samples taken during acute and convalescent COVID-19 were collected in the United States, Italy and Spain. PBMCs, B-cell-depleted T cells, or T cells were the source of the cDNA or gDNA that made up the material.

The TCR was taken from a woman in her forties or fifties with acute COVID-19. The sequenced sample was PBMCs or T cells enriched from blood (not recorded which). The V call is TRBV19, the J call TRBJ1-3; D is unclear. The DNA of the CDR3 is TGTGCCAGTAGTATCAGGACTGGATCCTCTGGAAACACCATATATTTT. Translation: CASSIRTGSSGNTIYF.